Below are 12 T cell receptor beta chains sequenced from a single sample in a study of shared clonotypes between healthy human individuals. Profiling relied on immunoSEQ multiplex PCR, and the TCRdb table lists in-frame clones only, not all of them. Of 950,000 to 1,300,000 clones listed, around 74% are singletons. Sequencing input: memory CD4+ T cells sorted from blood. Subset indicated: CD45RA-negative fraction. The receptors stem from a man in his late teens or twenties in good health.

The rearrangement uses TRBV20-1 and TRBJ1-4, with TRBD1 as a possible D gene (5 bases). Germline assignment: CDR1 DFQATT and CDR2 SNEGSKA (reference sequence). V was shortened by 1 base and J by 14 bases, with 11 bases between the two germline ends. The CDR3 is 11 amino acids. DNA of the CDR3: TGCAGTGCTAGAGGGGACCTAGGGCTGTTTTTT. It translates to CSARGDLGLFF.

In its sample, this clone was seen once. A read error may be the cause here, since a much bigger clone is one base away. The chain recombines TRBV2 with TRBJ2-7; D is undetermined. CDR1 and CDR2 (germline): SNHLY, FYNNEI. The CDR3 is made up of 11 amino acids. V was cut by 2 bases and J by 3 bases, with 2 bases left in between. DNA of the CDR3: TGTGCCAGCAGTGAATTCTACGAGCAGTACTTC. It is translated as CASSEFYEQYF.

The chain recombines TRBV6-6 with TRBJ2-1, with D tentatively TRBD2 (5 bases). The germline gives CDR1 MNHNY, CDR2 SVGAGI (reference sequence). CDR3 size: 15 residues. V gave up 6 bases and J gave up 2 bases, with 14 bases separating them. The CDR3 loop reads CASSTSGSAYNEQFF. The CDR3 DNA is TGTGCCAGCAGCACTAGTGGGTCCGCCTACAATGAGCAGTTCTTC.

V is TRBV30 and J is TRBJ2-5; the match to TRBD2 covers 7 bases. The J segment lost 5 bases and the V segment lost 4 bases, leaving 4 bases of the junction unmatched. The CDR3 length is 12 residues. The germline V gene has CDR1 GTSNPN and CDR2 SVGIG (reference sequence). The CDR3 sequence: CAWNGGGETQYF. CDR3 coding DNA: TGTGCCTGGAACGGGGGAGGGGAGACCCAGTACTTC.

The chain carries TRBV30 and TRBJ2-5, with 7 bases identical to TRBD1. The junction had 9 bases not matched to a gene; V was cut back by 1 base and J by 7 bases. The CDR3 has 14 residues. CDR1 and CDR2 from the germline V gene are GTSNPN and SVGIG (reference sequence). The CDR3: CAWSGQGSPTTQYF. The DNA for the CDR3 is TGTGCCTGGAGTGGACAGGGCTCCCCGACGACCCAGTACTTC.

This clone was detected only once. The chain carries TRBV18 and TRBJ1-1; 11 bases match TRBD1. The CDR3 contains 15 residues. Germline V gene sequence: CDR1 KGHSH, CDR2 LQKENI. The V segment lost 1 base and the J segment 3 bases; nucleotides outside the gene matches: 1. CDR3 residues: CASSPQGQGDTEAFF. Here the CDR3 DNA reads TGTGCCAGCTCACCACAGGGACAGGGGGACACTGAAGCTTTCTTT.

Concerning this clone itself: At the DNA level, this CDR3 is encoded by other sequences in the same sample as well. This sequence joins TRBV5-1 and TRBJ2-7, with a weak D call TRBD2 (6 bases). The CDR3 is 14 amino acids. The germline V and J ends were trimmed by 0 bases and 2 bases, with 9 bases remaining between them. Looked up from germline, CDR1 is SGHRS and CDR2 is YFSETQ. As DNA, the CDR3 is TGCGCCAGCAGCTTGGCCGGCGGGACCTACGAGCAGTACTTC. It yields the protein CASSLAGGTYEQYF.

The chain couples TRBV11-2 to TRBJ2-6, with D perhaps TRBD2 (5 bases). The V end was cut by 2 bases, the J end by 1 base, with 6 bases between. Per germline, CDR1 SGHAT and CDR2 FQNNGV. The CDR3 has 15 residues. The CDR3 coding sequence is TGTGCCAGCAGCTTATGGAGGTCTGGGGCCAACGTCCTGACTTTC. Translated, it gives CASSLWRSGANVLTF. The full variable domain, its missing parts supplied by reference TRBV11-2 and TRBJ2-6, is EAGVAQSPRYKIIEKRQSVAFWCNPISGHATLYWYQQILGQGPKLLIQFQNNGVVDDSQLPKDRFSAERLKGVDSTLKIQPAKLEDSAVYLCASSLWRSGANVLTFGAGSRLTVL.

The rearrangement links TRBV29-1 to TRBJ2-3; D assignment may be TRBD1 or TRBD2 (5 bases each). The CDR3 extends over 12 amino acids. V was pared by 2 bases and J by 6 bases, with 9 bases between. Germline V lookup: CDR1 SQVTM, CDR2 ANQGSEA. The CDR3 nucleotides are TGCAGCGTTGAATTGGGGGTGGATACGCAGTATTTT. Translation: CSVELGVDTQYF.

The V and J genes are TRBV2 and TRBJ2-3, with 8 bases aligning to TRBD1. From germline, CDR1 is SNHLY and CDR2 FYNNEI. V was pared by 8 bases and J by 4 bases, with 5 bases of the junction left unmatched. There are 13 residues in the CDR3. CDR3 DNA sequence: TGTGCCAGCCAGGGGGCGAGGGCAGATACGCAGTATTTT. Translation: CASQGARADTQYF.

The chain combines TRBV7-2 with TRBJ1-1; D call uncertain. This CDR3 contains 12 residues. The V gene's germline CDR1 is SGHTA and CDR2 FQGNSA. Trimming took off 2 bases at V and 4 bases at J, with 5 bases between the two ends. CDR3 coding DNA: TGTGCCAGCAGCTTAAGGCCCACTGAAGCTTTCTTT. This codes for CASSLRPTEAFF.

The chain joins TRBV18 to TRBJ2-7; perhaps TRBD1 as D (5 bases). Trimming took off 2 bases at V and 5 bases at J, with 13 bases between the two ends. The CDR3 has 14 residues. CDR1 and CDR2 from the germline V gene are KGHSH and LQKENI. The CDR3 here is CASSPGAAENEQYF. CDR3 DNA sequence: TGTGCCAGCTCACCAGGGGCCGCTGAGAACGAGCAGTACTTC. The full variable domain, in which reference TRBV18 and TRBJ2-7 provide the parts outside the CDR3, is NAGVMQNPRHLVRRRGQEARLRCSPMKGHSHVYWYRQLPEEGLKFMVYLQKENIIDESGMPKERFSAEFPKEGPSILRIQQVVRGDSAAYFCASSPGAAENEQYFGPGTRLTVT.